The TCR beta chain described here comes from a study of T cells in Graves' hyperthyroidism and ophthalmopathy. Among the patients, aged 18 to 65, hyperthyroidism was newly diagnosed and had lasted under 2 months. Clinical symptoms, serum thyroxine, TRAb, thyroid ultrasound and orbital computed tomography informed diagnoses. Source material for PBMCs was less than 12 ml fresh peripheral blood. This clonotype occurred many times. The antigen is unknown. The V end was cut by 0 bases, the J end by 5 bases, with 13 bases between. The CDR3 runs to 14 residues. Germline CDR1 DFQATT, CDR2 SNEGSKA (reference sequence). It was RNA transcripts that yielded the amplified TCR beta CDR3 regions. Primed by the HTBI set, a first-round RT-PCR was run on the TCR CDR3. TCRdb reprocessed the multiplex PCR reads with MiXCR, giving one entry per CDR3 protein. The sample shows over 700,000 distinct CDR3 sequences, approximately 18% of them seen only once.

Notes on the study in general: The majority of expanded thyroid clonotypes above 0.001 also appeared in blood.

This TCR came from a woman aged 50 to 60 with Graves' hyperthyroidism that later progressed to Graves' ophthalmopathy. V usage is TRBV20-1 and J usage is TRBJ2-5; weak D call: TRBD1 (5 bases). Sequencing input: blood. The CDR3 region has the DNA TGCAGTGCTAGAGATCAATGGGGCTCGGAGACCCAGTACTTC. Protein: CSARDQWGSETQYF.